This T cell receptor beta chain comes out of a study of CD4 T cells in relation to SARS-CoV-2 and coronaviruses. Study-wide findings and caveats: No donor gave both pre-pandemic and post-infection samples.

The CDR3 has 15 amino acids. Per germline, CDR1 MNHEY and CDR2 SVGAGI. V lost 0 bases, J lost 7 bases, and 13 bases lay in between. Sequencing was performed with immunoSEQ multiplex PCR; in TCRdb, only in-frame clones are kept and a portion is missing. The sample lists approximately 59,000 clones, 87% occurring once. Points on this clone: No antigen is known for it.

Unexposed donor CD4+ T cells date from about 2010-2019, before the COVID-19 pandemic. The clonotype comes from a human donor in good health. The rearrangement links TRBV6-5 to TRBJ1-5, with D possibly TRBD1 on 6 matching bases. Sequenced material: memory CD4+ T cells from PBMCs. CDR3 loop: CASSYSKGGGQPQHF. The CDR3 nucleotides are TGTGCCAGCAGTTACTCCAAGGGGGGCGGACAGCCCCAGCATTTT.